Presented here are 21 T cell receptor beta chains from one specimen sequenced in a study of blood T cell repertoires in COVID-19. TCRdb keeps only in-frame clones here, not all; method: immunoSEQ multiplex PCR. The sample shows roughly 200,000 clones, roughly 88% of them seen only once. Sequenced: peripheral blood. The receptors originated from a man between 18 and 29 years old with active or convalescent COVID-19.

This chain uses TRBV28 with TRBJ1-6; 7 nucleotides match TRBD1. The CDR3 is made up of 15 amino acids. Germline values: CDR1 MDHEN, CDR2 SYDVKM. V trimming: 7 bases; J trimming: 7 bases; junction bases outside the gene matches: 10. Written as DNA, the CDR3 is TGTGCCAGCAATTCAGGGGGGAGTAGGAATTCACCCCTCCACTTT. This codes for CASNSGGSRNSPLHF.

This clone showed up just once. The chain is built from TRBV19 and TRBJ2-1; 7 bases line up with TRBD2. This CDR3 has 13 residues. The germline gives CDR1 LNHDA, CDR2 SQIVND (reference sequence). With 9 bases clipped from V and 7 bases from J, the junction kept 9 bases outside the gene matches. CDR3 nucleotides: TGTGCCAGCGAATATCCCGGGGGGAATGAGCAGTTCTTC. This gives the protein CASEYPGGNEQFF.

This clone was recorded once. The chain joins TRBV5-6 to TRBJ2-3; D unresolved. The germline V gene has CDR1 SGHDT and CDR2 YYEEEE. CDR3 length: 15 residues. V was clipped by 0 bases and J by 4 bases, with 12 bases between them. The CDR3 nucleotides read TGTGCCAGCAGCTTGGGTCCAGGCCCCCCAGATACGCAGTATTTT. It yields the protein CASSLGPGPPDTQYF.

The chain links TRBV27 to TRBJ1-5; D might be TRBD1 (6 bases). V was cut by 3 bases and J by 4 bases, with 16 bases left in between. The CDR3 extends over 16 amino acids. CDR1 and CDR2 from the germline V gene are MNHEY and SMNVEV (reference sequence). The DNA for the CDR3 is TGTGCCAGCAGTTTTCGGGGGGCTGGACGAAATCAGCCCCAGCATTTT. Translation gives CASSFRGAGRNQPQHF.

This chain uses TRBV25-1 with TRBJ1-5; D gene ambiguous. The germline gives CDR1 MGHDK, CDR2 SYGVNS. With 7 bases removed from V and 4 bases from J, the gap between germline ends came to 8 bases. The CDR3 loop spans 12 amino acids. In DNA form, the CDR3 reads TGTGCCAGCAACGGTCCTAATCAGCCCCAGCATTTT. The encoded protein is CASNGPNQPQHF.

This clone was observed a few times. V and J are TRBV4-1 and TRBJ2-6, with D tentatively TRBD2 (5 bases). The germline CDR1 and CDR2 sequences are MGHRA and YSYEKL. V lost 6 bases and J 4 bases, leaving 7 bases between the germline ends. The CDR3 runs 13 residues. CDR3 nucleotide sequence: TGCGCCAGCAGGGAGGAAGGGGCCAACGTCCTGACTTTC. Translating it yields CASREEGANVLTF.

This chain connects TRBV6-1 to TRBJ1-1, with D perhaps matching TRBD1 (5 bases). This CDR3 contains 12 residues. Germline CDR1 and CDR2: MNHNS and SASEGT. V was shortened by 1 base and J by 11 bases, with 11 bases between the two germline ends. The CDR3 sequence is CASSEEGLIAFF. Written as DNA, the CDR3 is TGTGCCAGCAGTGAAGAGGGGTTGATCGCTTTCTTT.

The chain combines TRBV7-2 with TRBJ2-6, with 12 bases fitting TRBD2. CDR1 is SGHTA and CDR2 is FQGNSA in the germline V gene. Losses at the gene ends were 3 bases for V and 4 bases for J; bases not matched to a gene: 7. This CDR3 has 18 residues. In DNA, the CDR3 is TGTGCCAGCAGCTTCGGACTAGCGGGATCGTACGGGGCCAACGTCCTGACTTTC. Translation: CASSFGLAGSYGANVLTF.

This clone was recorded a few times. J is TRBJ1-1 and V is TRBV18; no firm D call. With 1 base removed from V and 2 bases from J, the gap between germline ends came to 11 bases. The CDR3 runs to 15 residues. Germline assignment: CDR1 KGHSH and CDR2 LQKENI. In nucleotides, the CDR3 is TGTGCCAGCTCACCACGACGGGGTCCCAACACTGAAGCTTTCTTT. Protein sequence: CASSPRRGPNTEAFF. Drawing the rest from reference TRBV18 and TRBJ1-1, the complete variable domain is NAGVMQNPRHLVRRRGQEARLRCSPMKGHSHVYWYRQLPEEGLKFMVYLQKENIIDESGMPKERFSAEFPKEGPSILRIQQVVRGDSAAYFCASSPRRGPNTEAFFGQGTRLTVV.

J is TRBJ2-1 and V is TRBV5-1; perhaps TRBD2 as D (5 bases). In germline, CDR1 is SGHRS, CDR2 YFSETQ. CDR3 length equals 15 residues. The germline V and J ends were trimmed by 2 bases and 7 bases, with 16 bases remaining between them. The chain's CDR3 is CASSFGRAPGNEQFF. The CDR3 coding sequence is TGCGCCAGCAGCTTTGGGCGGGCCCCGGGAAATGAGCAGTTCTTC.

The chain is built from TRBV19 and TRBJ2-2; 7 nucleotides align to TRBD2. V gave up 6 bases and J gave up 0 bases; unmatched junction bases: 4. Germline assignment: CDR1 LNHDA and CDR2 SQIVND (reference sequence). The CDR3 consists of 15 residues. For the CDR3, the DNA is TGTGCCAGTAGGATCCGGGGGGCGAACACCGGGGAGCTGTTTTTT. Protein sequence: CASRIRGANTGELFF.

On this clone itself: One junction end disagrees with the germline gene, perhaps due to a read error. The chain uses TRBV7-7 and TRBJ2-5; 9 bases match TRBD1. Germline CDR1 SSHAT, CDR2 FNYEAQ (reference sequence). There are 14 residues in the CDR3. As DNA, the CDR3 is TGTGCTAGCAGCCCGGACAGGGGTAGGGAGACCCAGTACTTC. Protein sequence: CASSPDRGRETQYF.

The J gene is TRBJ1-1, the V gene TRBV29-1; 9 bases match TRBD1. The germline V gene encodes CDR1 SQVTM and CDR2 ANQGSEA. V lost 6 bases and J lost 3; bases outside the gene matches: 5. The CDR3 covers 13 residues. The CDR3 DNA reads TGCAGCGTCAGACAGGGGGGGGACACTGAAGCTTTCTTT. Translated: CSVRQGGDTEAFF.

The chain carries TRBV28 and TRBJ1-6; weak D call: TRBD1 (5 bases). This CDR3 has 15 residues. Trimming removed 9 bases from V and 10 bases from J, with 22 bases in between. Germline lookup yields CDR1 MDHEN and CDR2 SYDVKM. CDR3 region: CASQTLTGVGSPLHF. The DNA for the CDR3 is TGTGCCAGTCAGACCCTTACAGGAGTTGGGTCACCCCTCCACTTT.

The chain is built from TRBV3-1 (or the pseudogene TRBV3-2) and TRBJ1-5; a possible D gene is TRBD1 (6 bases). Germline CDR1 reads LGHDT; CDR2 reads YNNKEL (reference sequence). V lost 3 bases and J 3 bases, leaving 12 bases between the germline ends. The CDR3 contains 15 residues. CDR3 region: CASSHQGLDNQPQHF. The CDR3 nucleotides are TGTGCCAGCAGCCACCAGGGGTTAGACAATCAGCCCCAGCATTTT.

This clone was seen once. The chain has TRBV29-1 and TRBJ1-1; D call uncertain. This CDR3 contains 11 residues. Germline V lookup: CDR1 SQVTM, CDR2 ANQGSEA. The ends were cut back, 0 bases at V and 9 bases at J, with 8 bases in the middle. The CDR3 region is CSVEDLTKAFF. The CDR3 nucleotides read TGCAGCGTTGAAGATCTGACTAAAGCTTTCTTT.

The CDR3 region is CASSLGTGIRWEQFF. The CDR3 DNA reads as TGCGCCAGCAGCTTGGGGACAGGGATCAGGTGGGAGCAGTTCTTC. The genes are TRBV5-1 and TRBJ2-1, with 8 bases fitting TRBD1. The trim removed 0 bases at V and 10 bases at J, leaving 9 bases unmatched. The CDR3 extends over 15 amino acids. Germline loops: CDR1 SGHRS, CDR2 YFSETQ.

The rearrangement uses TRBV29-1 and TRBJ1-2, with 9 bases matching TRBD1. The CDR3 extends over 14 amino acids. Trimming took 0 bases from V and 5 from J; bases not matched to a gene: 4. CDR1 and CDR2 from the germline V gene are SQVTM and ANQGSEA. In nucleotides, the CDR3 is TGCAGCGTTGAAGAAAGAGGACAGGGGTATGGCTACACCTTC. Translating gives CSVEERGQGYGYTF. Together with reference TRBV29-1 and TRBJ1-2, the CDR3 gives the full variable domain: SAVISQKPSRDICQRGTSLTIQCQVDSQVTMMFWYRQQPGQSLTLIATANQGSEATYESGFVIDKFPISRPNLTFSTLTVSNMSPEDSSIYLCSVEERGQGYGYTFGSGTRLTVV.

The rearrangement uses TRBV6-5 and TRBJ2-4; no reliable D call. The V end lost 7 bases, the J end lost 12 bases, and 13 bases lay between the germline ends. CDR3 length: 11 amino acids. Germline CDR1 is MNHEY and CDR2 is SVGAGI. CDR3 amino acids: CASNADSSQYF. In DNA form, the CDR3 reads TGTGCCAGCAATGCCGACTCGAGTCAGTACTTC.

V is TRBV9 and J is TRBJ2-6; the D gene is possibly TRBD1 (6 bases). Trimming cost V 0 bases and J 0 bases, with 13 bases left between them. Germline V gene data show CDR1 as SGDLS and CDR2 as YYNGEE. The CDR3 extends over 18 amino acids. Written as DNA, the CDR3 is TGTGCCAGCAGCGTAGGGTCAGGGGCTAGCTCTGGGGCCAACGTCCTGACTTTC. Encoded protein: CASSVGSGASSGANVLTF.

V gene TRBV4-2 combines with J gene TRBJ2-3; D remains unclear. With 0 bases removed from V and 2 bases from J, the gap between germline ends came to 6 bases. The CDR3 consists of 14 residues. Germline V lookup: CDR1 LGHNA, CDR2 YNFKEQ. This CDR3 reads CASSQDRSTDTQYF. In nucleotides, the CDR3 is TGTGCCAGCAGCCAAGATCGTTCCACAGATACGCAGTATTTT.